The sequence of this T cell receptor (beta chain) was determined in a study of blood T cell repertoires in COVID-19. There are a few counts of this clone. The CDR3 length is 15 residues. The J segment lost 3 bases and the V segment lost 2 bases, leaving 3 bases of the junction unmatched. Germline V lookup: CDR1 MDHEN, CDR2 SYDVKM. Using immunoSEQ multiplex PCR, the repertoire was profiled, and TCRdb retains in-frame clones only, with some absent. Of about half a million clones in the sample, roughly nine tenths were seen once. The source of this sequence is a woman aged 55-70 years who had recovered from COVID-19. The source material was PBMCs or T cells enriched from blood (not recorded which). V and J are TRBV28 and TRBJ1-2, with 10 bases matching TRBD1. The CDR3 DNA sequence: TGTGCCAGCAGTTTAGGGACAGGGGCCGACTATGGCTACACCTTC. It encodes CASSLGTGADYGYTF.